This TCR beta chain was profiled in a study of T cell responses to AZD1222 COVID-19 vaccine. Overall study findings and caveats: Baseline seropositivity characterized only a handful of AZD1222 recipients. Two AZD1222 administrations were followed by greater Spike-specific TCR breadth and depth. Mostly white British, mostly female donors; authors suggested clonal diversity may be underestimated.

Data came from immunoSEQ multiplex PCR; TCRdb stores just in-frame clones and leaves some out. The table shows around 130,000 clones, with about 82% occurring only once. Worth noting for this clone: The antigen is undetermined.

The receptor was isolated from an adult in good health. The input for sequencing was peripheral blood, taken on day 0 of AZD1222 vaccination.

The CDR3: CAIGGTKKVRAYNEQFF. CDR3 bases: TGTGCCATCGGGGGGACTAAAAAAGTACGAGCCTACAATGAGCAGTTCTTC. V usage is TRBV10-3 and J usage is TRBJ2-1, with TRBD2 identical over 7 bases. Germline-derived CDR1 and CDR2 are ENHRY and SYGVKD. J was trimmed by 2 bases and V by 8 bases; bases with no gene match: 15. This CDR3 has 17 amino acids.